The next 9 T cell receptor beta chains were all read from a single sample in a study of T cell responses to AZD1222 COVID-19 vaccine. The protocol was immunoSEQ multiplex PCR, while the TCRdb copy is restricted to in-frame clones and leaves out a portion. Of around 210,000 clones in the sample, approximately 94% were seen once. The sample was peripheral blood, taken 28 days after the second dose of the MenACWY control vaccine. The source is an adult who received the MenACWY meningococcal vaccine as a control.

The chain is built from TRBV28 and TRBJ1-2; the D is unclear. Germline lookup yields CDR1 MDHEN and CDR2 SYDVKM. The CDR3 loop spans 13 amino acids. Trimming removed 4 bases at V and 8 bases at J, with 14 bases between. The CDR3 DNA sequence: TGTGCCAGCAGTTCAGGACCGGCGGGGGGCTACACCTTC. It translates to CASSSGPAGGYTF.

This sequence joins TRBV28 and TRBJ2-1, with 8 bases matching TRBD2. This CDR3 contains 16 residues. V trimming: 3 bases; J trimming: 0 bases; junction bases outside the gene matches: 4. The germline CDR1 and CDR2 sequences are MDHEN and SYDVKM. The CDR3 region is CASSLVLADSYNEQFF. In DNA form, the CDR3 reads TGTGCCAGCAGTTTGGTACTAGCGGACTCCTACAATGAGCAGTTCTTC.

V and J are TRBV3-1 (or the pseudogene TRBV3-2) and TRBJ2-1; 9 bases are shared with TRBD1. This CDR3 is 16 amino acids long. Looked up from germline, CDR1 is LGHDT and CDR2 is YNNKEL (reference sequence). V was pared by 10 bases and J by 1 base, with 11 bases of the junction left unmatched. Here the CDR3 DNA reads TGTGCCACCGCCGGGACAGGGATTGTGTCCTACAATGAGCAGTTCTTC. Translation: CATAGTGIVSYNEQFF.

The chain recombines TRBV10-1 with TRBJ1-2, with 8 bases that match TRBD1. The CDR3 loop spans 17 amino acids. CDR1 is WNHNN, CDR2 SYGVQD, per germline (reference sequence). The junction had 8 bases not matched to a gene; V was cut back by 0 bases and J by 2 bases. DNA for the CDR3: TGCGCCAGCAGTGAGTCGATTTACAGGGGGTGGAACTATGGCTACACCTTC. It encodes CASSESIYRGWNYGYTF.

The chain is built from TRBV12-3 or TRBV12-4 and TRBJ1-1; TRBD1 is a possible D gene (6 bases). The CDR3 covers 12 residues. V shed 3 bases and J shed 4 bases, with 6 bases lying between them. In DNA form, the CDR3 reads TGTGCCAGCAGTTTGGGGGCCACTGAAGCTTTCTTT. As protein: CASSLGATEAFF.

The chain is built from TRBV9 and TRBJ2-1; 8 bases align to TRBD1. The V gene end was trimmed by 3 bases and the J gene end by 6 bases; junction bases not matched to a gene: 5. This CDR3 region has 14 residues. The germline V gene encodes CDR1 SGDLS and CDR2 YYNGEE. As DNA, the CDR3 is TGTGCCAGCAGCGAACAGGGGGAACTCAATGAGCAGTTCTTC. Its protein product is CASSEQGELNEQFF.

The gene calls are TRBV28 and TRBJ1-1; D call uncertain. CDR1 is MDHEN, CDR2 SYDVKM, per germline. This CDR3 has 14 residues. Trimming removed 7 bases from V and 0 bases from J, with 12 bases in between. CDR3 nucleotide sequence: TGTGCCAGCAAAGGTGGAGCGTTGAACACTGAAGCTTTCTTT. Its translation is CASKGGALNTEAFF.

Only one count was recorded for this clone. The CDR3 loop reads CASPPGETDHCYGYTF. The CDR3 DNA reads as TGTGCCAGCCCCCCAGGGGAGACGGACCACTGCTATGGCTACACCTTC. The chain links TRBV9 to TRBJ1-2, with a tentative D call TRBD1 (6 bases). This CDR3 comprises 16 residues. The germline gives CDR1 SGDLS, CDR2 YYNGEE. Trimming cost V 7 bases and J 4 bases, with 23 bases left between them.

This sequence joins TRBV7-9 and TRBJ1-2; D might be TRBD1 (5 bases). V lost 6 bases and J lost 3, with 11 bases in between. CDR1 is SEHNR, CDR2 FQNEAQ, per germline (reference sequence). The CDR3 totals 13 residues. The CDR3 reads CASRGGTYYGYTF. In nucleotides, the CDR3 is TGTGCCAGCAGGGGCGGGACCTACTATGGCTACACCTTC.